Each of the 18 T cell receptor beta chains below was sequenced from the same sample in a study of cytomegalovirus exposure and HLA in healthy donors (dated by TCRdb to the late 2010s). The method behind the library was the immunoSEQ multiplex PCR assay. Drawn from immuneACCESS, this table holds only the in-frame rearrangements with V and J called that TCRdb kept. Clones are partly lost; checked studies trace under half to an unresolved V gene and leave the rest unexplained. The sample has 90,000 to 150,000 clones on record, 85% of them singletons. The ten largest clonotypes hold roughly 2% of the sample. Sequenced material: PBMCs. These receptors were taken from a woman in her twenties or thirties in good health and CMV-seronegative.

The chain recombines TRBV4-1 with TRBJ2-3; the D gene is possibly TRBD1 (6 bases). This CDR3 is 14 amino acids long. CDR1 MGHRA and CDR2 YSYEKL come from the germline V gene. V lost 4 bases, J lost 4 bases, and 12 bases lay in between. CDR3 nucleotides: TGCGCCAGCAGCCTCGGGGCAGGGGCAGATACGCAGTATTTT. Its protein is CASSLGAGADTQYF.

V and J are TRBV2 and TRBJ1-1; D remains ambiguous. The CDR3 length is 14 residues. In germline, CDR1 is SNHLY, CDR2 FYNNEI. The germline V and J ends were trimmed by 4 bases and 2 bases, with 11 bases remaining between them. The DNA of the CDR3 is TGTGCCAGCAGTGTGTTAGAACTAAACACTGAAGCTTTCTTT. It yields the protein CASSVLELNTEAFF.

This chain joins TRBV29-1 and TRBJ2-3; the match to TRBD2 covers 7 bases. From germline, CDR1 is SQVTM and CDR2 ANQGSEA. With 8 bases clipped from V and 5 bases from J, the junction kept 4 bases outside the gene matches. The CDR3 covers 11 residues. CDR3 nucleotides: TGCAGCACCAGCGGGGTAGATACGCAGTATTTT. It translates to CSTSGVDTQYF.

J is TRBJ2-7 and V is TRBV7-2, with D possibly TRBD2 on 6 matching bases. The V gene's germline CDR1 is SGHTA and CDR2 FQGNSA. With 4 bases removed from V and 2 bases from J, the gap between germline ends came to 12 bases. The CDR3 has 14 residues. CDR3 region: CASSYPSGAYEQYF. In DNA form, the CDR3 reads TGTGCCAGCAGCTACCCTTCGGGGGCCTACGAGCAGTACTTC.

The chain uses TRBV6-6 and TRBJ2-3, with D unclear. Trimming removed 6 bases from V and 9 bases from J, with 19 bases in between. The CDR3 runs 14 residues. Germline CDR1 MNHNY, CDR2 SVGAGI (reference sequence). The CDR3 region is CASSPKRISWTQYF. In DNA form, the CDR3 reads TGTGCCAGCAGCCCTAAGCGTATATCCTGGACGCAGTATTTT.

The chain combines TRBV6-4 with TRBJ1-5; D perhaps matches TRBD1 (5 bases). From germline, CDR1 is MRHNA and CDR2 SNTAGT. The CDR3 consists of 16 residues. V shed 2 bases and J shed 1 base, with 12 bases lying between them. CDR3 bases: TGTGCCAGCAGTGACACAGCCCGGGGGAGCAATCAGCCCCAGCATTTT. It yields the protein CASSDTARGSNQPQHF.

The CDR3 reads CASSSRTSGQETQYF. The CDR3 region has the DNA TGTGCCAGCAGCTCACGGACTAGCGGTCAAGAGACCCAGTACTTC. The rearrangement joins TRBV11-3 to TRBJ2-5; 10 bases are shared with TRBD2. J gave up 2 bases and V 4 bases, and 4 bases lay outside the gene matches. Germline V CDR1 and CDR2: SGHNT, YENEEA. The CDR3 loop spans 15 amino acids.

The chain joins TRBV19 to TRBJ2-7; 7 bases map to TRBD2. The V gene's germline CDR1 is LNHDA and CDR2 SQIVND (reference sequence). Trimming cost V 3 bases and J 3 bases; bases outside gene matches: 8. This CDR3 comprises 15 residues. The CDR3 reads CASSIGGGLSYEQYF. In DNA form, the CDR3 reads TGTGCCAGTAGTATCGGCGGGGGATTGAGCTACGAGCAGTACTTC.

The V gene is TRBV7-9, the J gene TRBJ1-5; 10 bases line up with TRBD1. In germline, CDR1 is SEHNR, CDR2 FQNEAQ (reference sequence). V lost 3 bases and J lost 8; bases outside the gene matches: 7. This CDR3 is 15 amino acids long. CDR3 in DNA: TGTGCCAGCAGCTTCACGGACAGGGGGGGGGAGCCCCAGCATTTT. As protein: CASSFTDRGGEPQHF. The whole variable domain, remainder taken from reference TRBV7-9 and TRBJ1-5, is DTGVSQNPRHKITKRGQNVTFRCDPISEHNRLYWYRQTLGQGPEFLTYFQNEAQLEKSRLLSDRFSAERPKGSFSTLEIQRTEQGDSAMYLCASSFTDRGGEPQHFGDGTRLSIL.

The rearrangement uses TRBV5-1 and TRBJ2-5; perhaps TRBD2 as D (7 bases). Trimming pared 4 bases from V and 4 bases from J, leaving 17 bases between. Per germline, CDR1 SGHRS and CDR2 YFSETQ. This CDR3 comprises 15 residues. The CDR3, as DNA: TGCGCCAGCAGCAGCGGGGCTAAACAGGGAGAGACCCAGTACTTC. Amino acids: CASSSGAKQGETQYF.

The chain combines TRBV20-1 with TRBJ2-5; the match to TRBD2 covers 7 bases. Germline CDR1 is DFQATT and CDR2 is SNEGSKA (reference sequence). This CDR3 has 11 amino acids. V shed 6 bases and J 5 bases; nucleotides not matched to a gene: 3. This CDR3 is CSALRGETQYF. The CDR3 region has the DNA TGCAGTGCCTTGCGGGGGGAGACCCAGTACTTC.

This chain uses TRBV30 with TRBJ2-7, with a possible D match to TRBD1 (6 bases). This CDR3 comprises 14 residues. The V gene lost 4 bases and the J gene lost 6 bases, with 19 bases spanning the gap. CDR1 is GTSNPN and CDR2 is SVGIG in the germline V gene (reference sequence). This CDR3 reads CAWTPSGARLEQYF. The CDR3 DNA sequence: TGTGCCTGGACCCCGTCAGGGGCTAGGCTCGAGCAGTACTTC. Filled out from reference TRBV30 and TRBJ2-7, the complete variable domain reads SQTIHQWPATLVQPVGSPLSLECTVEGTSNPNLYWYRQAAGRGLQLLFYSVGIGQISSEVPQNLSASRPQDRQFILSSKKLLLSDSGFYLCAWTPSGARLEQYFGPGTRLTVT.

This rearrangement joins TRBV29-1 to TRBJ1-2; 7 positions match TRBD1. Germline V gene data show CDR1 as SQVTM and CDR2 as ANQGSEA. V was clipped by 3 bases and J by 2 bases; unmatched bases: 9. The CDR3 loop spans 15 amino acids. The CDR3 bases are TGCAGCGTTGAGGAAGGGGCCAGGGGGAACTATGGCTACACCTTC. Protein product: CSVEEGARGNYGYTF.

The V gene is TRBV7-6, the J gene TRBJ2-1; D is possibly TRBD1 (5 bases). V was pared by 1 base and J by 8 bases, with 21 bases between. The CDR3 sequence is 17 residues long. From germline, CDR1 is SGHVS and CDR2 FNYEAQ. The CDR3 DNA sequence: TGTGCCAGCAGCTTAGTTTCTGGCAGGGAACGGATCGATGAGCAGTTCTTC. It is translated as CASSLVSGRERIDEQFF.

This clone was recorded only once. J is TRBJ1-6 and V is TRBV10-3; D is uncertain. V dropped 8 bases and J dropped 7 bases, with 15 bases sitting between them. This CDR3 region has 14 residues. Germline V gene data show CDR1 as ENHRY and CDR2 as SYGVKD. CDR3 sequence: CAISSTSINSPLHF. In DNA, the CDR3 is TGTGCCATCTCCTCGACAAGTATCAATTCACCCCTCCACTTT.

There are a few counts of this clone. The chain links TRBV7-9 to TRBJ1-2; a weak D match, TRBD1 (5 bases). V gave up 2 bases and J gave up 1 base, with 11 bases separating them. Germline V gene data show CDR1 as SEHNR and CDR2 as FQNEAQ (reference sequence). The CDR3 runs 15 residues. CDR3 nucleotides: TGTGCCAGCAGCTTAAAACAAGACAGTAACTATGGCTACACCTTC. The encoded protein is CASSLKQDSNYGYTF.

J is TRBJ2-3 and V is TRBV15; 14 positions agree with TRBD2. Germline V gene sequence: CDR1 LNHNV, CDR2 YYDKDF (reference sequence). V was clipped by 0 bases and J by 11 bases; unmatched bases: 1. The CDR3 consists of 14 residues. The CDR3: CATSRDGTSGGQYF. The CDR3 nucleotides are TGTGCCACCAGCAGAGATGGGACTAGCGGGGGGCAGTATTTT.

The chain links TRBV11-2 to TRBJ2-7, with D possibly matching TRBD1 (6 bases). The CDR3 covers 16 residues. CDR1 is SGHAT and CDR2 is FQNNGV in the germline V gene. Trimming removed 3 bases at V and 0 bases at J, with 15 bases between. CDR3 sequence reads: CASSLVPGTISYEQYF. The CDR3 region has the DNA TGTGCCAGCAGCTTGGTACCCGGGACAATCTCCTACGAGCAGTACTTC.